The sequence of this T cell receptor (beta chain) was determined in a study of T cell responses to AZD1222 COVID-19 vaccine. In its sample, this clone was seen once. Its antigen is unidentified. TCRdb's copy holds only in-frame clones and misses some; the assay was immunoSEQ multiplex PCR. The data show 130,000 to 150,000 clones, with 90% to 95% seen just once and 1.5% to 2% held by the top ten. Germline V CDR1 and CDR2: SGHKS, YYEKEE (reference sequence). This CDR3 region has 15 residues. V lost 0 bases, J lost 7 bases, and 16 bases lay in between. General study points: Repertoire samples came only from after the peak T cell response.

V usage is TRBV5-5 and J usage is TRBJ1-2; D gene unclear. The material sequenced was peripheral blood, taken on day 0 of AZD1222 vaccination. The origin of this receptor is an adult in good health. In nucleotides, the CDR3 is TGTGCCAGCAGCTTGGTCCCACCTCTTAACGGTGGCTACACCTTC. This sequence encodes CASSLVPPLNGGYTF.